This T cell receptor (beta chain) comes out of a study of blood T cell repertoires in COVID-19. Study-level information: The United States, Italy and Spain provided the acute and convalescent COVID-19 samples.

Assay: immunoSEQ multiplex PCR; the TCRdb copy retains only in-frame clones and omits some. Of roughly 250,000 clones in the sample, 65% to 85% are singletons; the top ten hold approximately 14%. V was clipped by 6 bases and J by 9 bases, with 15 bases between them. Germline V gives CDR1 MDHEN, CDR2 SYDVKM. The CDR3 runs 14 residues. Patients at the Seattle site were enrolled during active infection and followed longitudinally. The sample consisted of peripheral blood. The chain combines TRBV28 with TRBJ1-6, with D perhaps TRBD1 (6 bases). This TCR was sampled from a person aged 65 to 79 with COVID-19, enrolled during active disease. The CDR3 sequence is CASRETGPGSPLHF. CDR3 in DNA: TGTGCCAGCAGAGAGACAGGTCCAGGTTCACCCCTCCACTTT.